Presented here are 2 T cell receptor beta chains from one specimen sequenced in a study of technical replicates of blood from a few donors. The protocol was immunoSEQ multiplex PCR, while the TCRdb copy is restricted to in-frame clones and leaves out a portion. The profile shows 65,000 to 85,000 clones, roughly 91% of them singletons. What was sequenced was T cells isolated from PBMCs. The receptors stem from a human donor in good health.

The chain uses TRBV14 and TRBJ1-2; no clear D gene. Deletions cut 1 base from V and 7 bases from J, with 4 bases between. Germline V gene sequence: CDR1 SGHDN, CDR2 FVKESK. The CDR3 loop spans 11 amino acids. CDR3 loop: CASSQGLGYTF. The CDR3, as DNA: TGTGCCAGCAGCCAAGGTCTTGGCTACACCTTC. Using reference TRBV14 and TRBJ1-2 for the parts outside the CDR3, the full variable domain is EAGVTQFPSHSVIEKGQTVTLRCDPISGHDNLYWYRRVMGKEIKFLLHFVKESKQDESGMPNNRFLAERTGGTYSTLKVQPAELEDSGVYFCASSQGLGYTFGSGTRLTVV.

The chain has TRBV6-5 and TRBJ1-1; maybe TRBD1 (5 bases). V lost 2 bases and J 10 bases, leaving 17 bases between the germline ends. This CDR3 spans 14 amino acids. The germline V gene has CDR1 MNHEY and CDR2 SVGAGI. The CDR3 nucleotides are TGTGCCAGCAGTTACGCCAGGGTTGGAGGGACAGCTTTCTTT. Protein product: CASSYARVGGTAFF.